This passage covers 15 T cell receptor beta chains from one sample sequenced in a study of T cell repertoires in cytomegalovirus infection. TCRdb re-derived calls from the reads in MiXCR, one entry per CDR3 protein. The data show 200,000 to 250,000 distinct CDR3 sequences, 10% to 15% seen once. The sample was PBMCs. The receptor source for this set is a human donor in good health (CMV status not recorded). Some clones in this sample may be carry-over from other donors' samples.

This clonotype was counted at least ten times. The CDR3 protein is CASSLVQARYEQYF. In nucleotides, the CDR3 is TGTGCCAGCAGTTTAGTCCAGGCCCGCTACGAGCAGTACTTC. The V gene is TRBV28, the J gene TRBJ2-7, with D hard to call. Germline assignment: CDR1 MDHEN and CDR2 SYDVKM. The CDR3 loop spans 14 amino acids. The V and J ends lost 2 bases and 3 bases respectively, with 11 bases between them.

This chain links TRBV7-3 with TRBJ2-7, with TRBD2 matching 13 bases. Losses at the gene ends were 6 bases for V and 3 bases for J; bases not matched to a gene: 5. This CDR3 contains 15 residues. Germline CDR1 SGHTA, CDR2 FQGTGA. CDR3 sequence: CASSSGLAGHYEQYF. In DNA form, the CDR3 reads TGTGCCAGCAGTTCGGGACTAGCGGGACACTACGAGCAGTACTTC.

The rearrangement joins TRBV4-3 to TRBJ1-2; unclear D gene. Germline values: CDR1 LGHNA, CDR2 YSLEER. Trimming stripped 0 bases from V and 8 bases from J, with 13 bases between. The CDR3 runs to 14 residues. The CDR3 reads CASSQDGEGDGYTF. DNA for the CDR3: TGCGCCAGCAGCCAAGATGGTGAGGGAGACGGCTACACCTTC.

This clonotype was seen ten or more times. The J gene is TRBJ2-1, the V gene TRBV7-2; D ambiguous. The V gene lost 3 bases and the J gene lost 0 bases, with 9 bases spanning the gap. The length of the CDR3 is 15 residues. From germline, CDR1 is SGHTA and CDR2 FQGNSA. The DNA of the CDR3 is TGTGCCAGCAGCTTGGGCGCGAACTCCTACAATGAGCAGTTCTTC. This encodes CASSLGANSYNEQFF.

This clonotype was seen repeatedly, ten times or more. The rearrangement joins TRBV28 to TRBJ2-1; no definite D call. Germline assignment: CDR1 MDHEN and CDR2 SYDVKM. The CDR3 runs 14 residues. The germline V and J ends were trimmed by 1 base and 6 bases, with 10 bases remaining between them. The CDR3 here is CASSLSSAFNEQFF. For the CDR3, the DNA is TGTGCCAGCAGTTTATCTTCAGCCTTCAATGAGCAGTTCTTC.

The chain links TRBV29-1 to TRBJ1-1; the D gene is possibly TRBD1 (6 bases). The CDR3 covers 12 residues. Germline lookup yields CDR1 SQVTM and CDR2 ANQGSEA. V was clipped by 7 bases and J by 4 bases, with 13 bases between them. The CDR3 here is CSGDTGSTEAFF. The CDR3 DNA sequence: TGCAGCGGGGACACGGGCTCCACTGAAGCTTTCTTT.

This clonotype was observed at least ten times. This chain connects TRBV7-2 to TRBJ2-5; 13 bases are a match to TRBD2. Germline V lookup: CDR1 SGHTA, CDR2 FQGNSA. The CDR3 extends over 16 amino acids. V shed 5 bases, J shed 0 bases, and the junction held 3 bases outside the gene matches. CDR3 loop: CASSRGLAGDQETQYF. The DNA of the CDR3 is TGTGCCAGCAGCCGCGGACTAGCGGGAGACCAAGAGACCCAGTACTTC.

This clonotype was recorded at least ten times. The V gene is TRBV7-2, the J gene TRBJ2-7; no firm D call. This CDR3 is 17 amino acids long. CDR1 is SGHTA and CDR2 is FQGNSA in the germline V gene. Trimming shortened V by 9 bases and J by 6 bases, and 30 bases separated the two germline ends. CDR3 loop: CASGDQLNTPRNGEQYF. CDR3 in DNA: TGTGCCAGTGGAGACCAGCTTAACACACCGAGGAACGGCGAGCAGTACTTC.

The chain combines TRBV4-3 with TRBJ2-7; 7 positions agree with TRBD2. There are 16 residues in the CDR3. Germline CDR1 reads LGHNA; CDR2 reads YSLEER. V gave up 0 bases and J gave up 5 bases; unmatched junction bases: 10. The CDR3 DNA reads TGCGCCAGCAGCCAAGAACTATTGTACAGCGGGAACGAGCAGTACTTC. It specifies CASSQELLYSGNEQYF.

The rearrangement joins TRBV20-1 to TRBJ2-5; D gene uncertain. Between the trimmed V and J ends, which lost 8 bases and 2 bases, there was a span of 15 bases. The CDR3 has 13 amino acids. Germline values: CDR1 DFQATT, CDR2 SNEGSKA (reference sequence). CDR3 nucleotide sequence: TGCAGTATCGAAGGTGGCGGTCAAGAGACCCAGTACTTC. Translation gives CSIEGGGQETQYF.

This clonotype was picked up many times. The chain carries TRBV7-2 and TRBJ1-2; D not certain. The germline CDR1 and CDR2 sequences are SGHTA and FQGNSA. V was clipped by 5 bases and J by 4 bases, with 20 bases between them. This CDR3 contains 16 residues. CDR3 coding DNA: TGTGCCAGCAGCCGAGACTGGCAGGCTGGCACCTATGGCTACACCTTC. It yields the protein CASSRDWQAGTYGYTF.

The CDR3 spells CSVDGRLYGYTF. The CDR3 coding sequence is TGCAGCGTTGATGGCCGACTCTATGGCTACACCTTC. V gene TRBV29-1 combines with J gene TRBJ1-2; D gene uncertain. The germline V gene has CDR1 SQVTM and CDR2 ANQGSEA. Deletions cut 3 bases from V and 4 bases from J, with 9 bases between. The CDR3 spans 12 residues.

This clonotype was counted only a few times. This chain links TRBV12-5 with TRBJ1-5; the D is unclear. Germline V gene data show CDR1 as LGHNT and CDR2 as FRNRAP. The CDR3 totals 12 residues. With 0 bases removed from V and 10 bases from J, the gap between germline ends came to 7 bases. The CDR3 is CASGLVHLPQHF. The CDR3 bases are TGTGCTAGTGGTTTGGTACACCTACCCCAGCATTTT.

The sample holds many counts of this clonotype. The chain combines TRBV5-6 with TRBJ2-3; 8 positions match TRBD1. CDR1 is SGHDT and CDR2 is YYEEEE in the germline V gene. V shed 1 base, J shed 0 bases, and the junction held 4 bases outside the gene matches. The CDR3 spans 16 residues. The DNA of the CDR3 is TGTGCCAGCAGCTTGTATCAGGGGGCGAGCACAGATACGCAGTATTTT. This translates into CASSLYQGASTDTQYF.

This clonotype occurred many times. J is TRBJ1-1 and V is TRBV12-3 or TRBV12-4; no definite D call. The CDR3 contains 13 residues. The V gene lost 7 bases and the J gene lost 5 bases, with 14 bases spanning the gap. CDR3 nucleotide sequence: TGTGCCAGCAATTTCTGGGCAGGAACTGAAGCTTTCTTT. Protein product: CASNFWAGTEAFF.